Listed below are T cell receptor beta chains from one sample, sequenced in a study of T cells in Graves' hyperthyroidism and ophthalmopathy. TCRdb reprocessed the multiplex PCR reads with MiXCR, giving one entry per CDR3 protein. Here the sample spans over 400,000 distinct CDR3 sequences, about 20% being singletons. Sequencing input: blood. The receptors originated from a woman aged 70-85 years with Graves' ophthalmopathy. The CDR3 runs from the conserved cysteine through the conserved F or W. The D gene is left open where the match is weak. The size field is filled for only some rows; it gives once, few, many or a size class.

d_call | j_call | v_call | clone_size | cdr3_aa | cdr3_nt
TRBD1 | TRBJ2-7 | TRBV6-1 | - | CASNLGQGLLEQYF | TGTGCCAGCAATCTGGGACAGGGACTGCTCGAGCAGTACTTC
- | TRBJ2-7 | TRBV28 | - | CASSRRGGLITYEQYF | TGTGCCAGCAGTCGACGAGGGGGTCTCATAACCTACGAGCAGTACTTC
- | TRBJ2-1 | TRBV5-1 | - | CASSLQASSSYNEQFF | TGCGCCAGCAGCTTGCAAGCCTCGTCCTCCTACAATGAGCAGTTCTTC
TRBD2 | TRBJ2-5 | TRBV11-3 | many | CASSLGGGRTVETQYF | TGTGCCAGCAGCTTAGGAGGCGGGAGAACCGTGGAGACCCAGTACTTC
TRBD1 | TRBJ2-3 | TRBV6-1 | - | CASGTGGHTDTQYF | TGTGCCAGCGGCACAGGGGGTCACACAGATACGCAGTATTTT
TRBD1 | TRBJ1-5 | TRBV27 | - | CASSGQGWQPQHF | TGTGCCAGCAGTGGACAGGGTTGGCAGCCCCAGCATTTT
- | TRBJ1-1 | TRBV5-1 | - | CASSLQGRTMNTEAFF | TGCGCCAGCAGCTTACAGGGACGGACGATGAACACTGAAGCTTTCTTT
- | TRBJ1-4 | TRBV12-3/TRBV12-4 | few | CASRQASAEKLFF | TGTGCCAGCAGACAGGCCTCCGCCGAAAAACTGTTTTTT
TRBD2 | TRBJ2-1 | TRBV7-9 | few | CASPTSGTNNEQFF | TGTGCCAGCCCGACTAGCGGTACAAACAATGAGCAGTTCTTC
TRBD2 | TRBJ2-1 | TRBV5-1 | - | CASSPGGLANNEQFF | TGCGCCAGCAGCCCCGGAGGACTAGCCAACAATGAGCAGTTCTTC
TRBD1 | TRBJ1-2 | TRBV12-3/TRBV12-4 | many | CASSSRGQGDYGYTF | TGTGCCAGCAGTTCGCGGGGCCAGGGGGACTATGGCTACACCTTC
- | TRBJ2-7 | TRBV7-2 | few | CASSLTDGTYEQYF | TGTGCCAGCAGCTTGACGGACGGGACCTACGAGCAGTACTTC
TRBD1 | TRBJ1-3 | TRBV2 | few | CASSGTQRTGTIYF | TGTGCCAGCTCCGGGACTCAGAGGACAGGAACCATATATTTT
TRBD2 | TRBJ2-2 | TRBV6-2/TRBV6-3 | - | CASSAQLAGVTGELFF | TGTGCCAGCAGCGCTCAACTAGCGGGAGTCACCGGGGAGCTGTTTTTT
- | TRBJ1-4 | TRBV7-9 | - | CASSPPSLIGEKLFF | TGTGCCAGCAGCCCCCCCAGCCTCATAGGTGAAAAACTGTTTTTT
- | TRBJ1-1 | TRBV7-9 | many | CASSRATPEAFF | TGTGCCAGCAGCCGGGCGACCCCTGAAGCTTTCTTT
- | TRBJ1-2 | TRBV12-3/TRBV12-4 | - | CASSISGGGYTF | TGTGCCAGCAGTATATCGGGGGGTGGCTACACCTTC
TRBD2 | TRBJ2-1 | TRBV6-2/TRBV6-3 | few | CASSHTTSGSRREQFF | TGTGCCAGCAGCCACACTACTAGCGGGAGTCGGCGTGAGCAGTTCTTC
- | TRBJ1-5 | TRBV5-1 | - | CASSLGREGTPQHF | TGCGCCAGCAGCTTGGGTCGGGAGGGGACGCCCCAGCATTTT
- | TRBJ1-5 | TRBV3-1 | - | CASSQDSGPNQPQHF | TGTGCCAGCAGCCAAGACTCGGGTCCCAATCAGCCCCAGCATTTT
TRBD1 | TRBJ2-1 | TRBV5-6 | - | CASSLLGQGADNEQFF | TGTGCCAGCAGCTTGTTAGGACAGGGGGCGGATAATGAGCAGTTCTTC
- | TRBJ1-1 | TRBV6-5 | - | CASSYVGQNTEAFF | TGTGCCAGCAGTTACGTAGGACAGAACACTGAAGCTTTCTTT
- | TRBJ2-7 | TRBV29-1 | few | CSVLVNYEQYF | TGCAGCGTTCTGGTGAACTACGAGCAGTACTTC
- | TRBJ2-5 | TRBV28 | many | CASSDSGGETQYF | TGTGCCAGCAGTGACAGTGGGGGGGAGACCCAGTACTTC
- | TRBJ2-1 | TRBV10-3 | few | CAISLNNEQFF | TGTGCCATCAGCCTAAACAATGAGCAGTTCTTC
- | TRBJ1-1 | TRBV30 | - | CAWTTGPNTEAFF | TGTGCCTGGACGACAGGACCGAACACTGAAGCTTTCTTT
TRBD2 | TRBJ2-1 | TRBV7-9 | many | CASSLVGRTYNEQFF | TGTGCCAGCAGCTTAGTCGGGAGGACATACAATGAGCAGTTCTTC
TRBD2 | TRBJ2-2 | TRBV7-2 | few | CASTGTSGKRRTGELFF | TGTGCCAGCACCGGGACTAGCGGGAAAAGGAGGACCGGGGAGCTGTTTTTT
- | TRBJ2-5 | TRBV20-1 | few | CSARVSPGGKETQYF | TGCAGTGCTAGAGTGTCCCCCGGAGGAAAAGAGACCCAGTACTTC
TRBD1 | TRBJ1-2 | TRBV12-3/TRBV12-4 | many | CASSLGQDYGYTF | TGTGCCAGCAGCTTGGGACAGGATTATGGCTACACCTTC
- | TRBJ2-3 | TRBV5-8 | - | CASRNPVGVQYF | TGTGCCAGCCGTAACCCCGTCGGGGTGCAGTATTTT
- | TRBJ1-2 | TRBV27 | - | CASSPHSLANYGYTF | TGTGCCAGCAGTCCTCACAGCTTAGCTAACTATGGCTACACCTTC
- | TRBJ2-5 | TRBV12-3/TRBV12-4 | many | CASTTSGGQTQYF | TGTGCCAGCACTACCTCGGGCGGGCAGACCCAGTACTTC
- | TRBJ1-1 | TRBV27 | many | CASRRNGQPEAFF | TGTGCCAGCAGACGGAACGGACAGCCTGAAGCTTTCTTT
TRBD1 | TRBJ1-1 | TRBV9 | - | CASSAGQGANTEAFF | TGTGCCAGCAGCGCAGGACAGGGCGCGAACACTGAAGCTTTCTTT
TRBD1 | TRBJ1-1 | TRBV20-1 | many | CSARDRPGGTEAFF | TGCAGTGCTAGAGACCGACCAGGGGGCACTGAAGCTTTCTTT
- | TRBJ2-7 | TRBV20-1 | few | CSARWGGAYEQYF | TGCAGTGCTAGATGGGGCGGAGCCTACGAGCAGTACTTC
- | TRBJ1-2 | TRBV20-1 | few | CSARLEYGYTF | TGCAGTGCTAGACTGGAATACGGCTACACCTTC
TRBD2 | TRBJ2-7 | TRBV7-8 | - | CASSAGLAGTGEQYF | TGTGCCAGCAGCGCTGGACTAGCGGGAACGGGGGAGCAGTACTTC
- | TRBJ1-1 | TRBV4-1 | - | CASSQEGRYLTEAFF | TGCGCCAGCAGCCAAGAAGGACGGTATCTAACTGAAGCTTTCTTT
- | TRBJ1-3 | TRBV30 | - | CAWSTKARNTIYF | TGTGCCTGGAGCACAAAAGCCAGAAACACCATATATTTT
- | TRBJ1-1 | TRBV7-2 | few | CASSFGGWAEAFF | TGTGCCAGCAGCTTCGGGGGTTGGGCTGAAGCTTTCTTT
- | TRBJ2-3 | TRBV2 | many | CASNGPFTDTQYF | TGTGCCAGCAACGGGCCCTTCACAGATACGCAGTATTTT
- | TRBJ1-5 | TRBV28 | - | CASRAQGTARAQHF | TGTGCCAGCAGAGCGCAGGGGACGGCCCGGGCCCAGCATTTT
- | TRBJ1-6 | TRBV29-1 | - | CSVVVQRGSPLHF | TGCAGCGTTGTTGTGCAGAGGGGCTCACCCCTCCACTTT
- | TRBJ1-5 | TRBV2 | - | CASSNLQEWAQPQHF | TGTGCCAGCAGTAACCTACAGGAGTGGGCTCAGCCCCAGCATTTT
- | TRBJ2-7 | TRBV5-6 | once | CASSRGQGDYEQYF | TGTGCCAGCAGCCGGGGACAAGGAGACTACGAGCAGTACTTC
TRBD2 | TRBJ2-7 | TRBV12-5 | - | CASGRGTSGRIDEQYF | TGTGCTAGTGGCCGCGGAACTAGCGGGAGAATTGACGAGCAGTACTTC
- | TRBJ2-7 | TRBV2 | few | CASRPTPEPYEQYF | TGTGCCAGCAGACCCACACCTGAGCCCTACGAGCAGTACTTC
TRBD2 | TRBJ2-1 | TRBV11-3 | - | CASSSGGGLYNEQFF | TGTGCCAGCAGCTCGGGGGGGGGATTATACAATGAGCAGTTCTTC
- | TRBJ2-3 | TRBV5-1 | few | CASRVRDTDTQYF | TGCGCCAGCAGGGTTCGGGACACAGATACGCAGTATTTT
TRBD2 | TRBJ2-2 | TRBV3-1 | few | CASSESLGTTTGELFF | TGTGCCAGCAGTGAATCCTTAGGGACTACTACCGGGGAGCTGTTTTTT
- | TRBJ2-1 | TRBV29-1 | few | CSVEGETGEVIAGVEQFF | TGCAGCGTTGAAGGGGAGACAGGGGAAGTAATAGCGGGAGTTGAGCAGTTCTTC
- | TRBJ1-6 | TRBV7-2 | - | CASSLAGGQNSPLHF | TGTGCCAGCAGCTTAGCAGGAGGTCAAAATTCACCCCTCCACTTT
- | TRBJ2-7 | TRBV6-5 | - | CASSYGGINEQYF | TGTGCCAGCAGTTACGGGGGAATCAACGAGCAGTACTTC
- | TRBJ2-5 | TRBV6-6 | - | CASSYSNSPSPPEYF | TGTGCCAGCAGTTACTCGAATTCCCCAAGTCCCCCTGAGTACTTC
- | TRBJ1-6 | TRBV10-3 | once | CAISGRGNNSPLHF | TGTGCCATCAGTGGTCGGGGGAATAATTCACCCCTCCACTTT
- | TRBJ2-2 | TRBV5-1 | few | CASSLTGSIDTGELFF | TGCGCCAGCAGCTTGACAGGGAGTATTGACACCGGGGAGCTGTTTTTT
- | TRBJ2-7 | TRBV5-1 | few | CASSLMEGTGVAQYF | TGCGCCAGCAGCTTGATGGAGGGGACCGGGGTAGCGCAGTACTTC
TRBD1 | TRBJ1-4 | TRBV6-1 | few | CASIYDRGRDEKLFF | TGTGCCAGCATCTATGACAGGGGAAGAGATGAAAAACTGTTTTTT